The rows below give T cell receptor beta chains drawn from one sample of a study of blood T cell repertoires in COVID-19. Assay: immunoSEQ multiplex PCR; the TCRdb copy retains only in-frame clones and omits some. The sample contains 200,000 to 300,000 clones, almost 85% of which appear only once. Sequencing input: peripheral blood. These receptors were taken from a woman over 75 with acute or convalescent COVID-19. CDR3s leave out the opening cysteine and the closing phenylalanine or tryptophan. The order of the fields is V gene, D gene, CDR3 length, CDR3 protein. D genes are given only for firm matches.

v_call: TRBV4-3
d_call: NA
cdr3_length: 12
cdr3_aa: ASSQETGTDTQY

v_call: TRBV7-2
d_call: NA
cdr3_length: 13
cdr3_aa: ASSATQVPIDGYT

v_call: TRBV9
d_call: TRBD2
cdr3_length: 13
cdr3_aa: ASSSRASVGGEQY

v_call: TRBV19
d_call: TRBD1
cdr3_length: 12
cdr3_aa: ASRPWDSSYEQY

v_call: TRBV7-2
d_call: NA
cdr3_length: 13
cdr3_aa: ASSFSGHSADTQY

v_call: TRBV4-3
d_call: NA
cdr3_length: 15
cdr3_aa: ASSVQQGFANTGELF

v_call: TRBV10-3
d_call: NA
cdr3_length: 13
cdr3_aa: AISENLASTYEQY

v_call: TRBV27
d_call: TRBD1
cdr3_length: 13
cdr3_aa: ASSPSDRGAYEQY

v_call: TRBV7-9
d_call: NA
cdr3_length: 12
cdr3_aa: ASSAQGSNQPQH

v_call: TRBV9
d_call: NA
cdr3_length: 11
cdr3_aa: ASSVGEATEAF

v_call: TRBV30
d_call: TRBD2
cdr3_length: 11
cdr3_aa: AWSGRLAWEQY

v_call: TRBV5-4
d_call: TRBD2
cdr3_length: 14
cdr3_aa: ASSLTSGGPPYEQY

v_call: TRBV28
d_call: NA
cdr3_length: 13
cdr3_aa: ASTTDSGRTDTQY

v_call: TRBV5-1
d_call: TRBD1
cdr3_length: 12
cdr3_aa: ASRPGTGVEKLF

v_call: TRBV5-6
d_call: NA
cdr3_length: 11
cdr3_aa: ASSVTANEKLF

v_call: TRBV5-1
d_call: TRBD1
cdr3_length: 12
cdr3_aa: ASSPGTGNYGYT